This T cell receptor (beta chain) was observed in a study of tumor-infiltrating lymphocytes in oesophageal squamous cell carcinoma. This clonotype has only a few counts. Trimming removed 5 bases from V and 4 bases from J; junction bases left unmatched: 4. Germline CDR1 reads SGHTA; CDR2 reads FQGNSA. This CDR3 spans 15 amino acids. TCRdb re-called the PCR reads with MiXCR, one entry per CDR3 protein. Here the sample spans tens of thousands of distinct CDR3 sequences, approximately 34% being singletons. Sequencing input: esophageal tumor tissue. The chain uses TRBV7-2 and TRBJ2-1; the match to TRBD2 covers 11 bases. The receptor's source is a female donor with esophageal squamous cell carcinoma. CDR3 region: CASSPTSGGYNEQFF. CDR3 nucleotides: TGTGCCAGCAGCCCAACTAGCGGGGGATACAATGAGCAGTTCTTC. The variable domain in full, completed from reference TRBV7-2 and TRBJ2-1, reads GAGVSQSPSNKVTEKGKDVELRCDPISGHTALYWYRQSLGQGLEFLIYFQGNSAPDKSGLPSDRFSAERTGGSVSTLTIQRTQQEDSAVYLCASSPTSGGYNEQFFGPGTRLTVL.